A single sample gave rise to the 14 T cell receptor beta chains below, sequenced in a study of T cells in localized non-small cell lung cancer. Data came from immunoSEQ multiplex PCR; TCRdb stores just in-frame clones and leaves some out. The sample contains about 78,000 clones, around four fifths of which appear only once. Sequencing used peripheral blood, obtained before any cancer treatment. These receptor sequences come from a man aged 35 to 69 with stage I lung adenocarcinoma.

The DNA for the CDR3 is TGCAGTGCCCTCTCAGGTGCCGAGCAGTACTTC. This encodes CSALSGAEQYF. The genes are TRBV20-1 and TRBJ2-7; D gene ambiguous. CDR1 is DFQATT, CDR2 SNEGSKA, per germline (reference sequence). Trimming left V 6 bases short and J 6 bases short, with 12 bases between. The CDR3 spans 11 residues.

This clone has just one count. In DNA form, the CDR3 reads TGTGCCAGCTCACCACAGGGAGGGGGCGGCAATCAGCCCCAGCATTTT. This sequence encodes CASSPQGGGGNQPQHF. The chain recombines TRBV18 with TRBJ1-5; the match to TRBD1 covers 7 bases. The CDR3 is 16 amino acids. CDR1 is KGHSH and CDR2 is LQKENI in the germline V gene. The V gene end was trimmed by 1 base and the J gene end by 2 bases; junction bases not matched to a gene: 5.

This chain uses TRBV7-9 with TRBJ1-5, with a weak D call TRBD1 (6 bases). There are 16 residues in the CDR3. The V end was cut by 6 bases, the J end by 0 bases, with 15 bases between. The germline V gene encodes CDR1 SEHNR and CDR2 FQNEAQ (reference sequence). This CDR3 is CASSPTGKDSNQPQHF. For the CDR3, the DNA is TGTGCCAGCAGTCCGACAGGAAAGGATAGCAATCAGCCCCAGCATTTT.

The chain uses TRBV10-3 and TRBJ2-7, with TRBD1 matching over 7 bases. The CDR3 totals 14 residues. Germline V gene sequence: CDR1 ENHRY, CDR2 SYGVKD. Germline trimming cut 5 bases from V and 3 bases from J; bases unmatched to any gene: 7. CDR3 sequence reads: CAISLGGAGYEQYF. Written as DNA, the CDR3 is TGTGCCATCAGTTTAGGGGGCGCGGGCTACGAGCAGTACTTC.

CDR3 DNA sequence: TGTGCCAGCAGTGAGGACTTAGGATACACTGAAGCTTTCTTT. Its protein is CASSEDLGYTEAFF. This chain joins TRBV2 and TRBJ1-1; the D is unclear. The germline V gene has CDR1 SNHLY and CDR2 FYNNEI. Trimming left V 3 bases short and J 3 bases short, with 11 bases between. The CDR3 loop spans 14 amino acids.

The J gene is TRBJ1-3, the V gene TRBV7-2; D unresolved. The V gene lost 5 bases and the J gene lost 0 bases, with 14 bases spanning the gap. CDR1 and CDR2 (germline): SGHTA, FQGNSA. This CDR3 comprises 16 residues. The CDR3 spells CASSAYHSRSGNTIYF. In nucleotides, the CDR3 is TGTGCCAGCAGCGCGTACCACTCCCGCTCTGGAAACACCATATATTTT. Supplemented by reference TRBV7-2 and TRBJ1-3, the full variable domain reads GAGVSQSPSNKVTEKGKDVELRCDPISGHTALYWYRQSLGQGLEFLIYFQGNSAPDKSGLPSDRFSAERTGGSVSTLTIQRTQQEDSAVYLCASSAYHSRSGNTIYFGEGSWLTVV.

The J gene is TRBJ2-7, the V gene TRBV5-1; D unclear. Germline V gene lookup returns CDR1 SGHRS and CDR2 YFSETQ. With 3 bases removed from V and 2 bases from J, the gap between germline ends came to 12 bases. This CDR3 has 14 residues. The CDR3 sequence is CASSSGLNPYEQYF. The CDR3 DNA sequence: TGCGCCAGCAGCTCGGGCCTTAACCCCTACGAGCAGTACTTC.

The V gene is TRBV11-1, the J gene TRBJ1-1, with D maybe TRBD1 (5 bases). This CDR3 contains 14 residues. The germline V gene has CDR1 SGHAT and CDR2 FQDESV (reference sequence). The V gene lost 5 bases and the J gene lost 7 bases, with 17 bases spanning the gap. CDR3 bases: TGTGCCAGCAGCATCACAGGAGCACTCAGTGAAGCTTTCTTT. Protein product: CASSITGALSEAFF.

The J gene is TRBJ1-1, the V gene TRBV7-2, with D possibly matching TRBD1 (6 bases). This CDR3 spans 14 amino acids. V lost 4 bases and J lost 4, with 13 bases in between. Germline-derived CDR1 and CDR2 are SGHTA and FQGNSA. As DNA, the CDR3 is TGTGCCAGCAGCTCCAAGACAGGTAGCACTGAAGCTTTCTTT. As protein: CASSSKTGSTEAFF.

The chain couples TRBV6-6 to TRBJ2-1, with D unclear. This CDR3 is 13 amino acids long. CDR1 is MNHNY, CDR2 SVGAGI, per germline (reference sequence). Between the trimmed V and J ends, which lost 3 bases and 2 bases, there was a span of 5 bases. The CDR3 DNA reads as TGTGCCAGCAGTTATCAGGCCTACAATGAGCAGTTCTTC. This gives the protein CASSYQAYNEQFF.

The chain uses TRBV27 and TRBJ2-7; 7 positions agree with TRBD1. Germline V CDR1 and CDR2: MNHEY, SMNVEV (reference sequence). The ends lost 2 bases at V and 5 bases at J; junction bases unmatched: 9. The CDR3 spans 15 residues. CDR3 region: CASSLQYRGVHEQYF. CDR3 in DNA: TGTGCCAGCAGTTTACAATACAGGGGAGTGCACGAGCAGTACTTC.

This clone appeared once. The chain recombines TRBV5-4 with TRBJ2-1, with 9 bases fitting TRBD2. The germline CDR1 and CDR2 sequences are SGHNT and YYREEE (reference sequence). The CDR3 spans 16 residues. V lost 3 bases, J lost 6 bases, and 10 bases stayed unmatched. CDR3 nucleotide sequence: TGTGCCAGCAGCTCGGACAGCGGGAGGATAGGCAATGAGCAGTTCTTC. Translating it yields CASSSDSGRIGNEQFF.

The genes are TRBV18 and TRBJ2-5; 8 bases are a match to TRBD1. Germline V gene lookup returns CDR1 KGHSH and CDR2 LQKENI. With V trimmed by 4 bases and J by 5 bases, 9 bases remained unmatched. This CDR3 is 15 amino acids long. CDR3 nucleotide sequence: TGTGCCAGCTCACGGGGGACAGGCTCATCGGAGACCCAGTACTTC. Translated: CASSRGTGSSETQYF.

CDR3 sequence: CAWSPDRVSYGYTF. In DNA form, the CDR3 reads TGTGCCTGGAGTCCCGACAGGGTGAGCTATGGCTACACCTTC. The V call is TRBV30, the J call TRBJ1-2, with TRBD1 identical over 7 bases. In germline, CDR1 is GTSNPN, CDR2 SVGIG (reference sequence). This CDR3 spans 14 amino acids. Trimming at V came to 2 bases and at J to 4 bases, leaving 7 bases not matched to a gene.